Shown below are 8 T cell receptor beta chains from a single sample sequenced in a study of blood T cell repertoires in COVID-19. Libraries were prepared by immunoSEQ multiplex PCR; TCRdb keeps only in-frame clonotypes and omits some of them. The sample includes around 200,000 clones, over 75% of them seen just once. Material for sequencing was peripheral blood. These receptors all come from an elderly man with acute or convalescent COVID-19.

The chain joins TRBV2 to TRBJ2-2; 13 bases fit TRBD2. The trim removed 6 bases at V and 6 bases at J, leaving 13 bases unmatched. Germline V gene lookup returns CDR1 SNHLY and CDR2 FYNNEI. This CDR3 contains 18 residues. This CDR3 reads CASRWIIRLAGGSGELFF. CDR3 DNA sequence: TGTGCCAGCAGGTGGATAATAAGACTAGCGGGAGGATCCGGGGAGCTGTTTTTT.

This clone has only a few counts. This rearrangement joins TRBV5-5 to TRBJ1-1; 7 bases align to TRBD1. This CDR3 comprises 19 residues. V dropped 0 bases and J dropped 0; count of bases not matched to a gene: 14. The germline V gene has CDR1 SGHKS and CDR2 YYEKEE (reference sequence). CDR3 nucleotides: TGTGCCAGCAGCTTGGCCTGGGGCAGGGGGAAGAGCATGAACACTGAAGCTTTCTTT. Amino acids: CASSLAWGRGKSMNTEAFF.

V and J are TRBV19 and TRBJ2-3; D may be TRBD1 (5 bases). CDR1 is LNHDA and CDR2 is SQIVND in the germline V gene (reference sequence). The CDR3 covers 16 residues. The V end was cut by 3 bases, the J end by 0 bases, with 13 bases between. The CDR3 region has the DNA TGTGCCAGTAGTATCTCTGGGGCGCTGAGCACAGATACGCAGTATTTT. Protein sequence: CASSISGALSTDTQYF.

CDR3 loop: CASNRAKETQYF. The CDR3, as DNA: TGTGCCAGCAACAGGGCGAAAGAGACCCAGTACTTC. This chain links TRBV2 with TRBJ2-5; a weak D match, TRBD1 (6 bases). The CDR3 totals 12 residues. Germline V lookup: CDR1 SNHLY, CDR2 FYNNEI. Trimming removed 7 bases from V and 3 bases from J, with 9 bases in between.

Regarding this clone: The junction departs from the called germline gene at one end, perhaps through a read error. V is TRBV18 and J is TRBJ2-7, with 9 nucleotides matching TRBD1. CDR1 and CDR2 (germline): KGHSH, LQKENI. The CDR3 has 13 residues. The CDR3 DNA follows: TGTGCCAGCTCACCAACAGGGGGCTACGAGCTGTACTTC. Its protein product is CASSPTGGYELYF.

The gene calls are TRBV24-1 and TRBJ2-3; TRBD2 is a possible D gene (6 bases). V lost 3 bases and J 1 base, leaving 13 bases between the germline ends. The CDR3 spans 16 residues. Germline V gene sequence: CDR1 KGHDR, CDR2 SFDVKD. As DNA, the CDR3 is TGTGCCACCAGTGATAGGGGCGGGACCCGCACAGATACGCAGTATTTT. The encoded protein is CATSDRGGTRTDTQYF.

This clone was detected only once. The CDR3 DNA sequence: TGTGCCAGCAGCGTATATGACAGGGGGTTGGATACGCAGTATTTT. Residues: CASSVYDRGLDTQYF. This sequence joins TRBV9 and TRBJ2-3, with TRBD1 matching over 9 bases. Unmatched junction bases numbered 6, after V lost 1 base and J lost 6 bases. The CDR3 has 15 amino acids. Germline V gene sequence: CDR1 SGDLS, CDR2 YYNGEE.

This clone occurred once. The chain links TRBV18 to TRBJ1-2; 8 bases line up with TRBD1. There are 15 residues in the CDR3. Germline V CDR1 and CDR2: KGHSH, LQKENI. J gave up 3 bases and V 2 bases, and 5 bases lay outside the gene matches. The CDR3, as DNA: TGTGCCAGCTCACCAGGACAGGGAAGTTACTATGGCTACACCTTC. The encoded protein is CASSPGQGSYYGYTF.